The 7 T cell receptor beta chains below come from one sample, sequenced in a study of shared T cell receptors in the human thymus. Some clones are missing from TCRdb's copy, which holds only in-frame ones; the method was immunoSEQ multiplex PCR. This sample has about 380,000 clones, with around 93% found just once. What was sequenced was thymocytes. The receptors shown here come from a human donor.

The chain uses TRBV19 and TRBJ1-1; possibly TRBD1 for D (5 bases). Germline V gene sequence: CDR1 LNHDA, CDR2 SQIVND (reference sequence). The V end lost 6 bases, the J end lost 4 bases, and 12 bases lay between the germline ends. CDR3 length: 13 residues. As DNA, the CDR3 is TGTGCCAGTAGACCAGGGTCGGGCACTGAAGCTTTCTTT. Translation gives CASRPGSGTEAFF.

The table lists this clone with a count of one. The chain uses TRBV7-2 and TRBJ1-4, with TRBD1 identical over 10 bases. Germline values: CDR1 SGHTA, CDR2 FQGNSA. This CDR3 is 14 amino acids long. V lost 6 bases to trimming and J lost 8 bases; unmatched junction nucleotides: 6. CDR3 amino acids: CASSLRGQGEKLFF. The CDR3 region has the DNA TGTGCCAGCAGTTTAAGGGGACAGGGGGAAAAACTGTTTTTT.

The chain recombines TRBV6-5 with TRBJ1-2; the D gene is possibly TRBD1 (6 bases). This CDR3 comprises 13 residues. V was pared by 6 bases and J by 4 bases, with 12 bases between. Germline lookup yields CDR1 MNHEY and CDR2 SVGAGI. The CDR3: CASSLGHFYGYTF. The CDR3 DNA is TGTGCCAGCAGCTTGGGACACTTCTATGGCTACACCTTC.

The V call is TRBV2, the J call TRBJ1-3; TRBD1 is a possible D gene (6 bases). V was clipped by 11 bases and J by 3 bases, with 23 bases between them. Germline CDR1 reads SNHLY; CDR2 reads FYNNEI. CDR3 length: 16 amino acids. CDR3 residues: CAHSPAMAGDGNTIYF. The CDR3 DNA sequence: TGTGCCCACTCCCCAGCAATGGCAGGGGATGGAAACACCATATATTTT.

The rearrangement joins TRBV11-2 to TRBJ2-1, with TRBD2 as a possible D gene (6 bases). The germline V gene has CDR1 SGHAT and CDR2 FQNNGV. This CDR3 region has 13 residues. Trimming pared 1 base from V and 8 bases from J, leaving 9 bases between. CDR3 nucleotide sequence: TGTGCCAGCAGCTTAGGCGGGATCTATGAGCAGTTCTTC. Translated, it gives CASSLGGIYEQFF.

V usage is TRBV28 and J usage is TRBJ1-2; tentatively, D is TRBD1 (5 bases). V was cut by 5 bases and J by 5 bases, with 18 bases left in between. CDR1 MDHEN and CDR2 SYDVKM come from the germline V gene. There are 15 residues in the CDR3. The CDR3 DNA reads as TGTGCCAGCAGTGGAAGAGGGAGGGGAGGGTATGGCTACACCTTC. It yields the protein CASSGRGRGGYGYTF.

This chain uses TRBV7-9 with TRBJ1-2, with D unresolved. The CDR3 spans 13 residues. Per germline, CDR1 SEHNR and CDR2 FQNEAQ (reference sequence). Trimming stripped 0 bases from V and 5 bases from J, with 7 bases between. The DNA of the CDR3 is TGTGCCAGCAGCTTAGCGCCCGGGTATGGCTACACCTTC. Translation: CASSLAPGYGYTF.